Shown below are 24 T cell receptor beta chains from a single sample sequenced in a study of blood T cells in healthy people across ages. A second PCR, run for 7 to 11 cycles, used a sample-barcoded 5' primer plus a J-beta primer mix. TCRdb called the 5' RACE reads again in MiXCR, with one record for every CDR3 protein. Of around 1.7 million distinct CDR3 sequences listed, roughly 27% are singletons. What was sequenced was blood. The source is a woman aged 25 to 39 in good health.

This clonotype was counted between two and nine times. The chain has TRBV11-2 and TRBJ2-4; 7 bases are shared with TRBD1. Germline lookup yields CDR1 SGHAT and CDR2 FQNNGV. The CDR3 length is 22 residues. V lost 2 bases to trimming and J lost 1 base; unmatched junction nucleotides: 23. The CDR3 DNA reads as TGTGCCAGCAGCTTATATGGCAGGGGGAGTACTGGTACAACCCTCGCCAAAAACATTCAGTACTTC. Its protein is CASSLYGRGSTGTTLAKNIQYF.

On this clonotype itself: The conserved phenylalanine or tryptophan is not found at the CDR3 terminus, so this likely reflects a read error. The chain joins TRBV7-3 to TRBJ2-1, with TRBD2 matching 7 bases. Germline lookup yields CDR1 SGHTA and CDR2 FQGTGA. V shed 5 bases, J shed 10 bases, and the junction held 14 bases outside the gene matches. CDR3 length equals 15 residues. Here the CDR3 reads CASSPTGGWPGEQFV. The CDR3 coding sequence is TGTGCCAGCAGCCCAACGGGGGGTTGGCCTGGGGAGCAGTTCGTC.

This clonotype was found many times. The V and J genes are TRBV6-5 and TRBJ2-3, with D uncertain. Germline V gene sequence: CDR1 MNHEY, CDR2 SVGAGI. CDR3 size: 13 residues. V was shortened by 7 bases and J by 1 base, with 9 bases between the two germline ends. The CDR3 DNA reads TGTGCCAGCAATTTCCCGGGCACAGATACGCAGTATTTT. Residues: CASNFPGTDTQYF.

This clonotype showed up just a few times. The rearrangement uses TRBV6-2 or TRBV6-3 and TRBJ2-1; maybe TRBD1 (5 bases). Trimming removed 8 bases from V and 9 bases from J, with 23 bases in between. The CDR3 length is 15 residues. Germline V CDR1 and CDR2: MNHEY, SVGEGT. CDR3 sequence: CASVQGGLRASEQFF. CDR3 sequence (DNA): TGTGCCAGCGTGCAGGGCGGCCTCCGGGCCAGTGAGCAGTTCTTC.

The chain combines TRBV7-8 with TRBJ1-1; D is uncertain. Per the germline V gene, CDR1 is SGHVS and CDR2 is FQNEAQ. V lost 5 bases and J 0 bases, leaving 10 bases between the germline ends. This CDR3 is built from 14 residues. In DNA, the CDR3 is TGTGCCAGCAGCCCACTCGAGGTGAACACTGAAGCTTTCTTT. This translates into CASSPLEVNTEAFF.

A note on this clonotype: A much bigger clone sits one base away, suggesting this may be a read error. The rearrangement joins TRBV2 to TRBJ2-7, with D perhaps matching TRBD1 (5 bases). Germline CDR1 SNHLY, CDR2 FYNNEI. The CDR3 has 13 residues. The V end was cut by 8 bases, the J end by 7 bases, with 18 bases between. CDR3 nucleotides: TGTGCCAGCGCACGCCAGGGTATCGATGAGCAGTACTTC. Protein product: CASARQGIDEQYF.

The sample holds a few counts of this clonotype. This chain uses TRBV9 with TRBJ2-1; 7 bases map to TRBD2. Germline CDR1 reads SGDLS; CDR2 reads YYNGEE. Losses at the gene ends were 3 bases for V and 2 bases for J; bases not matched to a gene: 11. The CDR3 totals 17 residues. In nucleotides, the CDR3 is TGTGCCAGCAGCGCCGCCCCGGCTAGCGGAACCTACAATGAGCAGTTCTTC. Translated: CASSAAPASGTYNEQFF. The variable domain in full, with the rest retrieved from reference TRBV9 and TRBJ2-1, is DSGVTQTPKHLITATGQRVTLRCSPRSGDLSVYWYQQSLDQGLQFLIQYYNGEERAKGNILERFSAQQFPDLHSELNLSSLELGDSALYFCASSAAPASGTYNEQFFGPGTRLTVL.

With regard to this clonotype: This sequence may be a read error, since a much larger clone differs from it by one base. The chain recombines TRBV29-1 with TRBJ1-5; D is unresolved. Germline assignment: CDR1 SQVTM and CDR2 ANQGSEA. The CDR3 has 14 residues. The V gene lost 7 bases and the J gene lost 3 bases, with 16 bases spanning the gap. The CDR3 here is CSAPGGDSNQPQHF. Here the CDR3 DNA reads TGCAGCGCTCCCGGCGGGGATTCCAATCAGCCCCAGCATTTT.

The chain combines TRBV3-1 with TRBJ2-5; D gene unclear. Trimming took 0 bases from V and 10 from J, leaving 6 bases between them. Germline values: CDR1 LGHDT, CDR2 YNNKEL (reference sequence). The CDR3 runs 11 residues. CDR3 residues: CASSQDTDQYF. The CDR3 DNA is TGTGCCAGCAGCCAAGATACTGACCAGTACTTC.

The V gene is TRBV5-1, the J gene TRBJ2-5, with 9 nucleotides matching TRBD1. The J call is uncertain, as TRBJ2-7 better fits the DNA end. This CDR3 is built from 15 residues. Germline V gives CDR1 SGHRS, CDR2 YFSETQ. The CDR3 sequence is CASSLTGGEGYEQYF. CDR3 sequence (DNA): TGCGCCAGCAGCTTGACAGGGGGCGAAGGCTACGAGCAGTACTTC.

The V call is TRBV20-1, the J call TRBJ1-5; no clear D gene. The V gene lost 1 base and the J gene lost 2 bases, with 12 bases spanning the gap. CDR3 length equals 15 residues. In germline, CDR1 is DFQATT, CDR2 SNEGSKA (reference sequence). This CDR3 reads CSARGTEVGNQPQHF. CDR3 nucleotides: TGCAGTGCTAGAGGAACAGAGGTTGGCAATCAGCCCCAGCATTTT.

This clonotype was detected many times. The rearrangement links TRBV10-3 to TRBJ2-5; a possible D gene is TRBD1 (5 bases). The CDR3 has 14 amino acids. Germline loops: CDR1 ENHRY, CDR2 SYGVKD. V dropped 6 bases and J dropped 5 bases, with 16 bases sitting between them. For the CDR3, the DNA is TGTGCCATCAGCCCCGACAGCAATCCGGAGACCCAGTACTTC. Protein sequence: CAISPDSNPETQYF.

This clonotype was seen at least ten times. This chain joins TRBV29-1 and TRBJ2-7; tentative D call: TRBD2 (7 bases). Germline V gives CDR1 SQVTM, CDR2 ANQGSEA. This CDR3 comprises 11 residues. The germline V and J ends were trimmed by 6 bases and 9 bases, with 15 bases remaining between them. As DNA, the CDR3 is TGCAGCGTGCATTCGGGGGGCGGGCAGTACTTC. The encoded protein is CSVHSGGGQYF.

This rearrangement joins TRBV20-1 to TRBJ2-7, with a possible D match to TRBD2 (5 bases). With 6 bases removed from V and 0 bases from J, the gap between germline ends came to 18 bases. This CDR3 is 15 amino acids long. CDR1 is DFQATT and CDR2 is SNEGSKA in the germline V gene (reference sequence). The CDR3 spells CSAESRARSSYEQYF. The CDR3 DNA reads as TGCAGTGCCGAATCGCGGGCGAGAAGCTCCTACGAGCAGTACTTC.

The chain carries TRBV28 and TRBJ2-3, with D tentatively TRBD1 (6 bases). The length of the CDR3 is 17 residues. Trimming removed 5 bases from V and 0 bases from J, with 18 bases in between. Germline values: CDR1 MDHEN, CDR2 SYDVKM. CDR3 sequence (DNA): TGTGCCAGCAGTCATCTCACAGGGCCTACTAGCACAGATACGCAGTATTTT. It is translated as CASSHLTGPTSTDTQYF. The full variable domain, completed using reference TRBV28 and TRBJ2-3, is DVKVTQSSRYLVKRTGEKVFLECVQDMDHENMFWYRQDPGLGLRLIYFSYDVKMKEKGDIPEGYSVSREKKERFSLILESASTNQTSMYLCASSHLTGPTSTDTQYFGPGTRLTVL.

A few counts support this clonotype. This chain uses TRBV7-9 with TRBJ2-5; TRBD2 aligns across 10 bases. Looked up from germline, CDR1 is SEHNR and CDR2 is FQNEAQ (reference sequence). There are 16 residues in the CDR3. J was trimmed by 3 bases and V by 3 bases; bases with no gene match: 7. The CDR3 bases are TGTGCCAGCAGCTTGGAAAGCGGGAGGGTGGAAGAGACCCAGTACTTC. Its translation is CASSLESGRVEETQYF. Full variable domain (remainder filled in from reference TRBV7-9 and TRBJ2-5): DTGVSQNPRHKITKRGQNVTFRCDPISEHNRLYWYRQTLGQGPEFLTYFQNEAQLEKSRLLSDRFSAERPKGSFSTLEIQRTEQGDSAMYLCASSLESGRVEETQYFGPGTRLLVL.

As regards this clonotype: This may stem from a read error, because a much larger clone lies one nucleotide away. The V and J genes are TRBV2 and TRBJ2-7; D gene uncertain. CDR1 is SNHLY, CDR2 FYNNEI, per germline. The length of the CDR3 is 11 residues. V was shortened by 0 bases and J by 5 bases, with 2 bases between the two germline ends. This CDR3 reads CASSEAHEQYF. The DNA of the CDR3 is TGTGCCAGCAGTGAAGCTCACGAGCAGTACTTC.

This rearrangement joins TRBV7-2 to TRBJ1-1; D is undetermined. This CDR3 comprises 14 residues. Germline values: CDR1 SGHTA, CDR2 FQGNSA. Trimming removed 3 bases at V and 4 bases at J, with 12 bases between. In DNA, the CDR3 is TGTGCCAGCAGCTTGGCCGCTGTGAGCACTGAAGCTTTCTTT. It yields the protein CASSLAAVSTEAFF.

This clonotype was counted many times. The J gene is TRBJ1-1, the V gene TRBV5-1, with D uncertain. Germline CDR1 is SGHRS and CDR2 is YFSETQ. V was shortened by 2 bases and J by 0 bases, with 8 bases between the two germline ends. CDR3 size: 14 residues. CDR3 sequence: CASSLSNLNTEAFF. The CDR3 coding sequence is TGCGCCAGCAGCTTAAGTAATTTGAACACTGAAGCTTTCTTT.

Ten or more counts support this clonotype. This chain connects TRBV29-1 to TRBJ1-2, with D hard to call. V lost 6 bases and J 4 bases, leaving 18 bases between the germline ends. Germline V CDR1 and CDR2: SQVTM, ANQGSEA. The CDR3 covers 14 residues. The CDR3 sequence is CSVTPGRSSYGYTF. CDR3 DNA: TGCAGCGTGACCCCAGGCAGGTCCAGCTATGGCTACACCTTC.

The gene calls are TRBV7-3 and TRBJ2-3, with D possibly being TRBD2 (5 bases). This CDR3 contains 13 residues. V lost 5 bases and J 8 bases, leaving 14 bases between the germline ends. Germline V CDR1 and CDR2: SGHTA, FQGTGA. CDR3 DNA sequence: TGTGCCAGCAGCGTTAGTCTTCGGGGTACGCAGTATTTT. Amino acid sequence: CASSVSLRGTQYF.

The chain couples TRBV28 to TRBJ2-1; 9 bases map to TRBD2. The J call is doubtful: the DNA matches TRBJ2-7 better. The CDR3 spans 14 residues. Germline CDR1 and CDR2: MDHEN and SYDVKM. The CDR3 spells CASRRLAVPYEQYF. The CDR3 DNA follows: TGTGCCAGCAGGCGACTAGCGGTCCCCTACGAGCAGTACTTC.

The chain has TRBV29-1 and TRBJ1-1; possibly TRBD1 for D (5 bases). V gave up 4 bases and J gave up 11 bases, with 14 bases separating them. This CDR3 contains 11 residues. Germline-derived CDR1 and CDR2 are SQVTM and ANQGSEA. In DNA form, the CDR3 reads TGCAGCGTTGTTGGCCGTCCAGGGGCTTTCTTT. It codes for CSVVGRPGAFF. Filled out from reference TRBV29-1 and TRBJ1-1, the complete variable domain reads SAVISQKPSRDICQRGTSLTIQCQVDSQVTMMFWYRQQPGQSLTLIATANQGSEATYESGFVIDKFPISRPNLTFSTLTVSNMSPEDSSIYLCSVVGRPGAFFGQGTRLTVV.

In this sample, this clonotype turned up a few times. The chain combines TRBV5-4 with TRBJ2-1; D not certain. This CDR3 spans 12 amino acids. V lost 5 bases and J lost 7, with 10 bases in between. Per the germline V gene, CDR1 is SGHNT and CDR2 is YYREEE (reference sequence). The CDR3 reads CASSRMGNEQFF. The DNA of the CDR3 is TGTGCCAGCAGTCGGATGGGTAATGAGCAGTTCTTC.